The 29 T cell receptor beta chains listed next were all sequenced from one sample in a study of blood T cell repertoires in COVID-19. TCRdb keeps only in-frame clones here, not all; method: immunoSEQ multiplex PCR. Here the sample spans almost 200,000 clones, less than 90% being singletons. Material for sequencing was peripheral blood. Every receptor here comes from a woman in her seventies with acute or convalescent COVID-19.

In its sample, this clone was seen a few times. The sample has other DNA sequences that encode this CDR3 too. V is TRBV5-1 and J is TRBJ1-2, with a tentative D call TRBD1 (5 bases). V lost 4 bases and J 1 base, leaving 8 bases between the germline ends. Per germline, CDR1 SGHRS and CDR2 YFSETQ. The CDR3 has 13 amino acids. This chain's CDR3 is CASSQGSNYGYTF. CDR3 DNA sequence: TGCGCCAGCAGCCAGGGTAGTAACTATGGCTACACCTTC.

The CDR3 region has the DNA TGTGCCAGCAGCAAGGGACTAGACCACTACGAGCAGTACTTC. Translation gives CASSKGLDHYEQYF. The rearrangement joins TRBV2 to TRBJ2-7, with TRBD2 matching 8 bases. The germline V gene has CDR1 SNHLY and CDR2 FYNNEI. V lost 6 bases and J lost 3; bases outside the gene matches: 7. The CDR3 is made up of 14 amino acids. Using reference TRBV2 and TRBJ2-7 for the parts outside the CDR3, the full variable domain is EPEVTQTPSHQVTQMGQEVILRCVPISNHLYFYWYRQILGQKVEFLVSFYNNEISEKSEIFDDQFSVERPDGSNFTLKIRSTKLEDSAMYFCASSKGLDHYEQYFGPGTRLTVT.

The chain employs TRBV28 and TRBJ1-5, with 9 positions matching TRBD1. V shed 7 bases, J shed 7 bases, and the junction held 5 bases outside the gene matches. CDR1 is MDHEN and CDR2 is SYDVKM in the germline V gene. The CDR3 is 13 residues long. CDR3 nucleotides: TGTGCCAGCATTCGACAGGGGGGGCAGCCCCAGCATTTT. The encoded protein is CASIRQGGQPQHF.

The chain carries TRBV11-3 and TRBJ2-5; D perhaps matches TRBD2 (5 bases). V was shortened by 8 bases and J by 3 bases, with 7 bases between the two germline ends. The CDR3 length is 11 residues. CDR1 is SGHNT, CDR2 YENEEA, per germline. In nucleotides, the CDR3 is TGTGCCAGCGGAGGAGAAGAGACCCAGTACTTC. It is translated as CASGGEETQYF. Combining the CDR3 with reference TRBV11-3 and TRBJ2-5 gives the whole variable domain EAGVVQSPRYKIIEKKQPVAFWCNPISGHNTLYWYLQNLGQGPELLIRYENEEAVDDSQLPKDRFSAERLKGVDSTLKIQPAELGDSAVYLCASGGEETQYFGPGTRLLVL.

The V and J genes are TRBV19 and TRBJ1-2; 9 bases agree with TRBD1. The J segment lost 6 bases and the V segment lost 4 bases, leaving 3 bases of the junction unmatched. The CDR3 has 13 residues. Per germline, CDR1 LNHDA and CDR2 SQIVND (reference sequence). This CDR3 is CASSRQGEDGYTF. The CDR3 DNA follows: TGTGCCAGTAGTAGACAGGGGGAGGATGGCTACACCTTC.

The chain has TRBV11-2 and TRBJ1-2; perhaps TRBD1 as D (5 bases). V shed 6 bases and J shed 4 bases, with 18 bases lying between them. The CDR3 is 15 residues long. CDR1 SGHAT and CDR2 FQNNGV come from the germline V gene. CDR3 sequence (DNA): TGTGCCAGCAGTTTAACTTCGGACAACACCTATGGCTACACCTTC. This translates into CASSLTSDNTYGYTF.

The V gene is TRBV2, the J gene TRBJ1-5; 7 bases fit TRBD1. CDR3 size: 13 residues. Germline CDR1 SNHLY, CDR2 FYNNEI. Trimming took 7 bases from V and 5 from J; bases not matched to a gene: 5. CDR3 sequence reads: CASTQGGDQPQHF. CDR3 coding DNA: TGTGCCAGCACCCAGGGGGGAGATCAGCCCCAGCATTTT.

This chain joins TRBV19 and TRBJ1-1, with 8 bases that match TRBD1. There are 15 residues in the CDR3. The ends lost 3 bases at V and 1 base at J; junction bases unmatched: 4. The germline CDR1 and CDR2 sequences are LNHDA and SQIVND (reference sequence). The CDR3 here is CASSIIGTGNTEAFF. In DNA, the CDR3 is TGTGCCAGTAGTATCATAGGGACAGGGAACACTGAAGCTTTCTTT.

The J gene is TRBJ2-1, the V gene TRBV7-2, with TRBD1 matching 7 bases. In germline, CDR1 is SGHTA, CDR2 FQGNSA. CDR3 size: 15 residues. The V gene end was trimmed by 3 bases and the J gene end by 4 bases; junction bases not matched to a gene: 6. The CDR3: CASSFDRVLYNEQFF. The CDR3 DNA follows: TGTGCCAGCAGCTTCGACAGGGTTCTGTACAATGAGCAGTTCTTC.

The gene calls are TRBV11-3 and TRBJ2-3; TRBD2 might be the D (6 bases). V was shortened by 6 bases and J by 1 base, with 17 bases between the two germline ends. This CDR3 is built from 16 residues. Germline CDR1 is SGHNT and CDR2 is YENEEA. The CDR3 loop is CASRPSAGPGTDTQYF. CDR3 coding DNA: TGTGCCAGCAGGCCCTCGGCGGGACCAGGCACAGATACGCAGTATTTT.

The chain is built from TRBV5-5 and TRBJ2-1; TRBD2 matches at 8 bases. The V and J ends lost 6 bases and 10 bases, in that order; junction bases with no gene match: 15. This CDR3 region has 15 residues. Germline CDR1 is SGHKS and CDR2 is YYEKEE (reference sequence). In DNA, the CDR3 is TGTGCCAGCAAGGCGGCGGGAGCGGGAGAGGGGGAGCAGTTCTTC. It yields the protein CASKAAGAGEGEQFF.

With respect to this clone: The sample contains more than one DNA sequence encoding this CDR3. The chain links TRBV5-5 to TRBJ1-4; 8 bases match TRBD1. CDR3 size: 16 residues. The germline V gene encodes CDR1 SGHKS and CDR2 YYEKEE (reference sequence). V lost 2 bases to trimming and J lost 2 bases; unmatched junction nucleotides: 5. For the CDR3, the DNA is TGTGCCAGCAGCTTTGGCCAGGGGGCGACTAATGAAAAACTGTTTTTT. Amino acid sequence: CASSFGQGATNEKLFF.

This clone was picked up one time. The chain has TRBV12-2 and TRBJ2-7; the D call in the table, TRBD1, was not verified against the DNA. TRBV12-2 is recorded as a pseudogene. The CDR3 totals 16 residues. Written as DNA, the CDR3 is TGTGCAAGTCGCTTAGTTTCAACAGGGGATGTAAGGGAGCAGTACTTC. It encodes CASRLVSTGDVREQYF.

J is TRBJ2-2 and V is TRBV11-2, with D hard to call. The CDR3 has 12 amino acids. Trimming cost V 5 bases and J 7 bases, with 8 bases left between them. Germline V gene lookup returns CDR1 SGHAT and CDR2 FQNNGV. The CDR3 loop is CASSIINGELFF. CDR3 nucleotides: TGTGCCAGCAGCATTATAAACGGGGAGCTGTTTTTT. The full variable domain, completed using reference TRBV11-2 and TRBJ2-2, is EAGVAQSPRYKIIEKRQSVAFWCNPISGHATLYWYQQILGQGPKLLIQFQNNGVVDDSQLPKDRFSAERLKGVDSTLKIQPAKLEDSAVYLCASSIINGELFFGEGSRLTVL.

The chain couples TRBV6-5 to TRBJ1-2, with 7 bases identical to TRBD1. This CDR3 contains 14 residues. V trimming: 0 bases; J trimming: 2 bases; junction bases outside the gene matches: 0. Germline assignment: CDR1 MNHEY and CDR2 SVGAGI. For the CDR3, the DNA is TGTGCCAGCAGTTACTCGGGACAGAACTATGGCTACACCTTC. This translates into CASSYSGQNYGYTF.

CDR3: CASSPGGEQYF. The CDR3 nucleotides read TGTGCCAGCAGCCCGGGGGGGGAGCAGTACTTC. The V call is TRBV3-1 (or the pseudogene TRBV3-2), the J call TRBJ2-7, with 8 nucleotides matching TRBD2. Germline V gene sequence: CDR1 LGHDT, CDR2 YNNKEL (reference sequence). The CDR3 length is 11 residues. J lost 7 bases, V lost 4 bases, and 0 bases had no gene match.

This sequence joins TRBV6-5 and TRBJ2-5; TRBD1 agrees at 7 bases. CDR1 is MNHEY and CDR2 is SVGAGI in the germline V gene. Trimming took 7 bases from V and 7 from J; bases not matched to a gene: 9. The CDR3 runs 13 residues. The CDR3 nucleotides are TGTGCCAGCACCAGACAGGGCGTAGGGACCCAGTACTTC. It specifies CASTRQGVGTQYF.

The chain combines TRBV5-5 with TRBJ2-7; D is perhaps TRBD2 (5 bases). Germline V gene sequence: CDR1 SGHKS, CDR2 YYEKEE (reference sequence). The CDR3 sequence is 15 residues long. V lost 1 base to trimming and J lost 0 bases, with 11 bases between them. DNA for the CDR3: TGTGCCAGCAGCTTGCCGGGGTCTAGCTCCTACGAGCAGTACTTC. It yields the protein CASSLPGSSSYEQYF.

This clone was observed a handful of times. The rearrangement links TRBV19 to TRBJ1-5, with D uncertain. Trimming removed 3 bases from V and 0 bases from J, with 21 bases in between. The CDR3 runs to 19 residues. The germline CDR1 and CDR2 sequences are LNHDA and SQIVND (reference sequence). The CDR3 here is CASSIRPGGRTYSNQPQHF. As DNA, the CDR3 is TGTGCCAGTAGTATTCGACCGGGTGGTAGGACTTATAGCAATCAGCCCCAGCATTTT.

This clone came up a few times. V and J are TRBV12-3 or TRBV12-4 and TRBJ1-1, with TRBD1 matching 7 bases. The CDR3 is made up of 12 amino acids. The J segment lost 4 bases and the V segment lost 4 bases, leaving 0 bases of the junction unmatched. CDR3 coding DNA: TGTGCCAGCAGTTCAGGGGGCACTGAAGCTTTCTTT. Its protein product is CASSSGGTEAFF.

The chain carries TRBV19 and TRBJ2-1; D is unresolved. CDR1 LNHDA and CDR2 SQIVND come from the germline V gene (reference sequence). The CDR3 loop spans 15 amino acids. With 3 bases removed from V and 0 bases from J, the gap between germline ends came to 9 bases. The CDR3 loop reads CASSMELSSYNEQFF. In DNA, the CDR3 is TGTGCCAGTAGTATGGAGCTTAGCTCCTACAATGAGCAGTTCTTC. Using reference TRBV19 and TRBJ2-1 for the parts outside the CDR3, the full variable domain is DGGITQSPKYLFRKEGQNVTLSCEQNLNHDAMYWYRQDPGQGLRLIYYSQIVNDFQKGDIAEGYSVSREKKESFPLTVTSAQKNPTAFYLCASSMELSSYNEQFFGPGTRLTVL.

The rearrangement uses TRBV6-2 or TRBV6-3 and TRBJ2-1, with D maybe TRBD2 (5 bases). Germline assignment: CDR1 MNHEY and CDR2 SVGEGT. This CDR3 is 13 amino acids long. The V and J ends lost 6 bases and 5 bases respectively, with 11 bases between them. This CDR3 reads CASSRTVHNEQFF. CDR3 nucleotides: TGTGCCAGCAGCCGGACTGTCCACAATGAGCAGTTCTTC.

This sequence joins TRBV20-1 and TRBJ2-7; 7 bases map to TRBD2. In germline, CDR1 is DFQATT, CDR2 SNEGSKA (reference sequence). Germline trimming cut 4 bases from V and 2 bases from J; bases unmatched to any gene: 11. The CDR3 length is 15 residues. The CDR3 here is CSAIDSSGLTYEQYF. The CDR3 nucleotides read TGCAGTGCTATTGACTCTAGCGGCCTGACCTACGAGCAGTACTTC.

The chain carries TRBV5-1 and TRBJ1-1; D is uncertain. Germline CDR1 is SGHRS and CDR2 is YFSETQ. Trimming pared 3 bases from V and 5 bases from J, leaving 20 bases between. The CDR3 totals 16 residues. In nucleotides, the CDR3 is TGCGCCAGCAGCTGGGGAGGGCCGAGGTCCGGGACTGAAGCTTTCTTT. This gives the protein CASSWGGPRSGTEAFF.

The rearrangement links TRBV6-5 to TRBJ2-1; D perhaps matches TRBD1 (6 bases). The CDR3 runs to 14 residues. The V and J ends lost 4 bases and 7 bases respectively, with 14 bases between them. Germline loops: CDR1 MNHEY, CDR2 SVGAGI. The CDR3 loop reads CASSSPRGVNEQFF. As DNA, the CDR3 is TGTGCCAGCAGTTCCCCCAGGGGAGTTAATGAGCAGTTCTTC.

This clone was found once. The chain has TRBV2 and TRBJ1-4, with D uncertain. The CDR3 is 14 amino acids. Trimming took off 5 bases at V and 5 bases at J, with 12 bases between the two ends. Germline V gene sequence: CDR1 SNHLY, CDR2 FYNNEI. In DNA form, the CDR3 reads TGTGCCAGCAGTTTACGGGGTACCAATGAAAAACTGTTTTTT. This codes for CASSLRGTNEKLFF.

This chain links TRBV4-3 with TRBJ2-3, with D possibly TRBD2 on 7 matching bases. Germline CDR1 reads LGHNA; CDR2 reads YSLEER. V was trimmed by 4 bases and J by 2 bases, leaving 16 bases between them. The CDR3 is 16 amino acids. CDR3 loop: CASSRQTAGATDTQYF. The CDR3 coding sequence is TGCGCCAGCAGCCGCCAAACGGCGGGGGCCACAGATACGCAGTATTTT.

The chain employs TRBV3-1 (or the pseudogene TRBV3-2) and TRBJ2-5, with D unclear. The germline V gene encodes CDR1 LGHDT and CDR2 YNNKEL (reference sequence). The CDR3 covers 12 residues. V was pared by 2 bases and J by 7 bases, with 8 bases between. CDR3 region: CASSQNSGTQYF. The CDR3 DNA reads TGTGCCAGCAGCCAAAACTCGGGGACCCAGTACTTC.

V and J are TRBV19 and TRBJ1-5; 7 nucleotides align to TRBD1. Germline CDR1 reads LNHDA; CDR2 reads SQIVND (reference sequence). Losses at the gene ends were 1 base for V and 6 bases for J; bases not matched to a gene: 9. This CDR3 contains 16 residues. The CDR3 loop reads CASSIVLGGTGQPQHF. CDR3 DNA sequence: TGTGCCAGTAGTATAGTCCTAGGGGGCACCGGTCAGCCCCAGCATTTT.